These 32 T cell receptor beta chains originate from one sample sequenced in a study of T cell repertoires in cytomegalovirus infection. TCRdb re-derived calls from the reads in MiXCR, one entry per CDR3 protein. The repertoire consists of more than 400,000 distinct CDR3 sequences, with more than 20% occurring once and the leading ten covering around 14%. Sequencing was performed on PBMCs. Receptor source: a human donor in good health (CMV status not recorded). Some clones in this sample may be carry-over from other donors' samples.

The chain recombines TRBV28 with TRBJ2-4; 9 bases agree with TRBD2. Germline assignment: CDR1 MDHEN and CDR2 SYDVKM. V was clipped by 3 bases and J by 15 bases; unmatched bases: 15. The CDR3 covers 15 residues. CDR3 loop: CASSLPIAGDSPRYF. The CDR3 DNA follows: TGTGCCAGCAGTTTGCCAATAGCGGGAGATTCGCCCCGGTACTTC.

CDR3 amino acids: CASSRGESYGYTF. In DNA form, the CDR3 reads TGCGCCAGCAGCCGAGGGGAGTCATATGGCTACACCTTC. This sequence joins TRBV4-3 and TRBJ1-2, with TRBD1 as a possible D gene (5 bases). V was pared by 4 bases and J by 5 bases, with 11 bases between. The CDR3 has 13 residues. Germline V gene sequence: CDR1 LGHNA, CDR2 YSLEER.

CDR3 region: CASLTGGRTEAFF. The CDR3 nucleotides are TGTGCCAGTTTAACGGGAGGGAGGACTGAAGCTTTCTTT. The chain joins TRBV12-3 or TRBV12-4 to TRBJ1-1; no reliable D call. The CDR3 totals 13 residues. Trimming stripped 9 bases from V and 5 bases from J, with 16 bases between.

The rearrangement uses TRBV6-2 or TRBV6-3 and TRBJ2-1, with 10 bases aligning to TRBD2. CDR3 length: 15 amino acids. V lost 1 base to trimming and J lost 5 bases; unmatched junction nucleotides: 2. CDR1 is MNHEY, CDR2 SVGEGT, per germline. CDR3 DNA sequence: TGTGCCAGCAGTTACTTGACTAGCGGGCACAATGAGCAGTTCTTC. Its translation: CASSYLTSGHNEQFF.

V is TRBV7-2 and J is TRBJ2-2, with 9 bases aligning to TRBD2. Trimming removed 1 base from V and 5 bases from J; junction bases left unmatched: 14. CDR1 is SGHTA, CDR2 FQGNSA, per germline. CDR3 length: 19 amino acids. This CDR3 is CASSLDLRVAGGGTGELFF. The CDR3 DNA is TGTGCCAGCAGCTTAGATCTGCGAGTGGCGGGAGGGGGGACCGGGGAGCTGTTTTTT.

The chain uses TRBV5-1 and TRBJ2-1; D is undetermined. V lost 6 bases to trimming and J lost 0 bases, with 10 bases between them. Germline assignment: CDR1 SGHRS and CDR2 YFSETQ. The CDR3 is 14 residues long. Here the CDR3 reads CASTQQSSYNEQFF. Written as DNA, the CDR3 is TGCGCCAGCACTCAGCAGAGCTCCTACAATGAGCAGTTCTTC.

The chain combines TRBV7-2 with TRBJ1-2, with 8 positions matching TRBD1. J was trimmed by 8 bases and V by 6 bases; bases with no gene match: 5. CDR3 size: 12 residues. Per the germline V gene, CDR1 is SGHTA and CDR2 is FQGNSA. CDR3 sequence: CASSQGQGGYTF. As DNA, the CDR3 is TGTGCCAGCAGTCAAGGACAGGGAGGCTACACCTTC.

The chain is built from TRBV11-3 and TRBJ2-1, with 12 positions matching TRBD2. V trimming: 1 base; J trimming: 14 bases; junction bases outside the gene matches: 9. This CDR3 region has 15 residues. Germline V CDR1 and CDR2: SGHNT, YENEEA. The DNA for the CDR3 is TGTGCCAGCAGCTTAGGTGAGACTAGCGGGAGCTCGAAGTTCTTC. This gives the protein CASSLGETSGSSKFF.

This clonotype was observed many times. V usage is TRBV7-2 and J usage is TRBJ2-1; 7 bases match TRBD2. The CDR3 runs to 15 residues. The V segment lost 3 bases and the J segment 4 bases; nucleotides outside the gene matches: 6. Germline CDR1 and CDR2: SGHTA and FQGNSA. The CDR3 region is CASSLKTSRYNEQFF. CDR3 DNA: TGTGCCAGCAGCTTGAAGACTAGCAGGTACAATGAGCAGTTCTTC.

The chain recombines TRBV4-2 with TRBJ2-1, with 10 bases lining up with TRBD2. This CDR3 comprises 16 residues. The V gene's germline CDR1 is LGHNA and CDR2 YNFKEQ. With V trimmed by 4 bases and J by 7 bases, 10 bases remained unmatched. The CDR3 DNA reads as TGTGCCAGCAGCCCCTCAGCGGGAGGGCCTCGGAATGAGCAGTTCTTC. Amino acids: CASSPSAGGPRNEQFF.

The table lists this clonotype with many counts. The chain carries TRBV7-8 and TRBJ2-4; no reliable D call. The germline gives CDR1 SGHVS, CDR2 FQNEAQ. The CDR3 extends over 12 amino acids. Trimming left V 4 bases short and J 6 bases short, with 7 bases between. CDR3 sequence: CASSSISNIQYF. The CDR3 DNA sequence: TGTGCCAGCAGCTCCATTTCAAACATTCAGTACTTC. The full variable domain, completed using reference TRBV7-8 and TRBJ2-4, is GAGVSQSPRYKVAKRGQDVALRCDPISGHVSLFWYQQALGQGPEFLTYFQNEAQLDKSGLPSDRFFAERPEGSVSTLKIQRTQQEDSAVYLCASSSISNIQYFGAGTRLSVL.

The chain couples TRBV14 to TRBJ2-2, with D hard to call. CDR1 is SGHDN and CDR2 is FVKESK in the germline V gene. Trimming shortened V by 3 bases and J by 4 bases, and 12 bases separated the two germline ends. The CDR3 covers 15 residues. The CDR3 bases are TGTGCCAGCAGCCACTGGACCGCAGCCACCGGGGAGCTGTTTTTT. It encodes CASSHWTAATGELFF. Together with reference TRBV14 and TRBJ2-2, the CDR3 gives the full variable domain: EAGVTQFPSHSVIEKGQTVTLRCDPISGHDNLYWYRRVMGKEIKFLLHFVKESKQDESGMPNNRFLAERTGGTYSTLKVQPAELEDSGVYFCASSHWTAATGELFFGEGSRLTVL.

The chain is built from TRBV2 and TRBJ2-3, with D unresolved. The V end lost 2 bases, the J end lost 4 bases, and 13 bases lay between the germline ends. Germline-derived CDR1 and CDR2 are SNHLY and FYNNEI. The CDR3 is 15 amino acids. The CDR3 coding sequence is TGTGCCAGCAGTGAAAGTGGTTTTTCGGCAGATACGCAGTATTTT. Translating gives CASSESGFSADTQYF.

The gene calls are TRBV4-3 and TRBJ1-2; weak D call: TRBD1 (5 bases). Trimming removed 0 bases at V and 8 bases at J, with 16 bases between. The CDR3 contains 15 residues. From germline, CDR1 is LGHNA and CDR2 YSLEER. This chain's CDR3 is CASSQDLGDLPGYTF. The DNA for the CDR3 is TGCGCCAGCAGCCAAGATCTAGGGGACCTACCGGGCTACACCTTC.

The chain employs TRBV19 and TRBJ2-1; unclear D gene. Germline CDR1 and CDR2: LNHDA and SQIVND (reference sequence). The CDR3 sequence is 14 residues long. Trimming stripped 5 bases from V and 8 bases from J, with 16 bases between. The CDR3 sequence is CASSPLLWAHEQFF. CDR3 nucleotide sequence: TGTGCCAGTAGTCCCTTATTGTGGGCTCATGAGCAGTTCTTC.

This clonotype came up a few times. This chain joins TRBV27 and TRBJ2-7; TRBD1 or TRBD2 may be the D gene (7 bases each). V dropped 4 bases and J dropped 5 bases, with 12 bases sitting between them. Per the germline V gene, CDR1 is MNHEY and CDR2 is SMNVEV (reference sequence). The CDR3 is 13 residues long. This chain's CDR3 is CASSYAGGDEQYF. The CDR3 DNA reads TGTGCCAGCAGTTATGCAGGGGGGGACGAGCAGTACTTC.

This chain connects TRBV6-6 to TRBJ2-7, with D perhaps TRBD1 (7 bases). CDR3 size: 19 residues. The V gene's germline CDR1 is MNHNY and CDR2 SVGAGI (reference sequence). V dropped 4 bases and J dropped 6 bases, with 31 bases sitting between them. CDR3 region: CASSSTFGLRGTELSEQYF. The CDR3 DNA sequence: TGTGCCAGCAGTTCGACTTTCGGGCTTCGCGGGACAGAACTCAGCGAGCAGTACTTC.

This chain connects TRBV5-1 to TRBJ2-3; no definite D call. This CDR3 is 14 amino acids long. CDR1 and CDR2 (germline): SGHRS, YFSETQ. V shed 2 bases and J shed 2 bases, with 9 bases lying between them. CDR3 loop: CASSFEAPTDTQYF. CDR3 DNA sequence: TGCGCCAGCAGCTTCGAAGCACCCACAGATACGCAGTATTTT.

This clonotype was counted ten times or more. The chain links TRBV7-8 to TRBJ2-5; D may correspond to TRBD1 or TRBD2 (5 bases each). V was shortened by 5 bases and J by 5 bases, with 18 bases between the two germline ends. CDR1 and CDR2 from the germline V gene are SGHVS and FQNEAQ. The CDR3 is made up of 15 amino acids. This chain's CDR3 is CASSRRMGVGETQYF. CDR3 sequence (DNA): TGTGCCAGCAGCCGACGAATGGGGGTGGGGGAGACCCAGTACTTC.

This clonotype was seen only a few times. The chain combines TRBV11-2 with TRBJ2-1; 13 bases line up with TRBD2. CDR3 size: 18 residues. V lost 0 bases and J lost 3; bases outside the gene matches: 5. Germline lookup yields CDR1 SGHAT and CDR2 FQNNGV. CDR3 coding DNA: TGTGCCAGCAGCTTAGAGCAAGGACTAGCGGGAGACTACAATGAGCAGTTCTTC. Translation: CASSLEQGLAGDYNEQFF.

This clonotype has at least ten counts. V gene TRBV7-2 combines with J gene TRBJ1-2, with D uncertain. Germline V CDR1 and CDR2: SGHTA, FQGNSA. Trimming stripped 1 base from V and 4 bases from J, with 10 bases between. The CDR3 is 14 residues long. The DNA of the CDR3 is TGTGCCAGCAGCTTAGTACAGACAAGCTATGGCTACACCTTC. Translated, it gives CASSLVQTSYGYTF.

This clonotype was picked up a small number of times. This chain uses TRBV20-1 with TRBJ2-1, with TRBD2 matching 10 bases. Germline CDR1 and CDR2: DFQATT and SNEGSKA (reference sequence). The CDR3 runs 15 residues. V shed 1 base, J shed 5 bases, and the junction held 5 bases outside the gene matches. The DNA of the CDR3 is TGCAGTGCTAGAGTAGCGGGAGGTTCCCACAATGAGCAGTTCTTC. Amino acids: CSARVAGGSHNEQFF.

This clonotype was recorded many times. The chain uses TRBV7-2 and TRBJ1-1; D may be TRBD1 (5 bases). The V end lost 0 bases, the J end lost 6 bases, and 8 bases lay between the germline ends. Germline lookup yields CDR1 SGHTA and CDR2 FQGNSA. CDR3 length: 13 amino acids. The CDR3 DNA reads as TGTGCCAGCAGCTTAGCGGCAGGGCCTGAAGCTTTCTTT. The encoded protein is CASSLAAGPEAFF.

The chain links TRBV27 to TRBJ1-2, with a possible D match to TRBD1 (5 bases). Germline lookup yields CDR1 MNHEY and CDR2 SMNVEV (reference sequence). The ends were cut back, 6 bases at V and 0 bases at J, with 14 bases in the middle. This CDR3 comprises 15 residues. CDR3 protein: CASSGAGRSNYGYTF. As DNA, the CDR3 is TGTGCCAGCAGCGGGGCAGGACGATCTAACTATGGCTACACCTTC.

This clonotype was counted between two and nine times. The rearrangement uses TRBV11-2 and TRBJ2-1; 11 bases agree with TRBD2. The CDR3 extends over 16 amino acids. Per germline, CDR1 SGHAT and CDR2 FQNNGV. V lost 4 bases to trimming and J lost 8 bases; unmatched junction nucleotides: 10. CDR3 in DNA: TGTGCCAGCAGCTACCTACTAGCGGGAGTTCCCCATGAGCAGTTCTTC. This sequence encodes CASSYLLAGVPHEQFF.

The J gene is TRBJ1-5, the V gene TRBV19; the match to TRBD1 covers 9 bases. The germline V gene has CDR1 LNHDA and CDR2 SQIVND (reference sequence). CDR3 length: 13 residues. Unmatched junction bases numbered 1, after V lost 5 bases and J lost 5 bases. CDR3 sequence: CASSGQGHQPQHF. Written as DNA, the CDR3 is TGTGCCAGTAGTGGACAGGGGCATCAGCCCCAGCATTTT.

This clonotype was seen a handful of times. V and J are TRBV20-1 and TRBJ2-5; the D is unclear. CDR3 size: 12 residues. Per the germline V gene, CDR1 is DFQATT and CDR2 is SNEGSKA (reference sequence). V was pared by 6 bases and J by 1 base, with 9 bases between. The CDR3 DNA reads as TGCAGTGCCAATCCCTTCCAAGAGACCCAGTACTTC. Residues: CSANPFQETQYF.

This clonotype was observed a few times. V is TRBV6-2 or TRBV6-3 and J is TRBJ2-2; 10 positions match TRBD2. CDR3 size: 17 residues. Losses at the gene ends were 5 bases for V and 7 bases for J; bases not matched to a gene: 13. The V gene's germline CDR1 is MNHEY and CDR2 SVGEGT. CDR3 amino acids: CASSVGLAELRSGELFF. Written as DNA, the CDR3 is TGTGCCAGCAGTGTCGGACTAGCGGAGCTCCGGAGCGGGGAGCTGTTTTTT.

This clonotype was counted at least ten times. The V call is TRBV5-6, the J call TRBJ1-2; D remains ambiguous. Germline CDR1 is SGHDT and CDR2 is YYEEEE. CDR3 size: 13 residues. The V and J ends lost 3 bases and 8 bases respectively, with 14 bases between them. As DNA, the CDR3 is TGTGCCAGCAGCTCATGGACCGTGGGAGGCTACACCTTC. Amino acid sequence: CASSSWTVGGYTF. The complete variable domain, with remaining parts taken from reference TRBV5-6 and TRBJ1-2, reads DAGVTQSPTHLIKTRGQQVTLRCSPKSGHDTVSWYQQALGQGPQFIFQYYEEEERQRGNFPDRFSGHQFPNYSSELNVNALLLGDSALYLCASSSWTVGGYTFGSGTRLTVV.

The sample holds one count of this clonotype. The chain carries TRBV11-3 and TRBJ2-2; D gene unclear. Trimming pared 4 bases from V and 4 bases from J, leaving 7 bases between. Germline-derived CDR1 and CDR2 are SGHNT and YENEEA. This CDR3 is built from 13 residues. The DNA of the CDR3 is TGTGCCAGCAGCTCCCTTACCACCGGGGAGCTGTTTTTT. Protein sequence: CASSSLTTGELFF.

This sequence joins TRBV10-2 and TRBJ2-1; 9 bases match TRBD1. Per the germline V gene, CDR1 is WSHSY and CDR2 is SAAADI. Losses at the gene ends were 6 bases for V and 9 bases for J; bases not matched to a gene: 12. This CDR3 contains 15 residues. The CDR3 sequence is CASRVGQGASIEQFF. Written as DNA, the CDR3 is TGCGCCAGCAGGGTGGGACAGGGCGCTTCTATTGAGCAGTTCTTC.

CDR3 DNA: TGTGCCTGGACTCGTGGGCCTCCCAACACTGAAGCTTTCTTT. Translated: CAWTRGPPNTEAFF. This sequence joins TRBV30 and TRBJ1-1; D not resolved. V lost 4 bases and J 2 bases, leaving 14 bases between the germline ends. Germline CDR1 GTSNPN, CDR2 SVGIG (reference sequence). The length of the CDR3 is 14 residues. The variable domain in full, completed from reference TRBV30 and TRBJ1-1, reads SQTIHQWPATLVQPVGSPLSLECTVEGTSNPNLYWYRQAAGRGLQLLFYSVGIGQISSEVPQNLSASRPQDRQFILSSKKLLLSDSGFYLCAWTRGPPNTEAFFGQGTRLTVV.